The next 9 T cell receptor beta chains were all read from a single sample in a study of T cell responses to AZD1222 COVID-19 vaccine. Only in-frame clones appear in the TCRdb table, and some are missing; sequencing was by immunoSEQ multiplex PCR. Among roughly 150,000 clones listed, 70% to 90% were seen once. Sequenced material: peripheral blood, taken 28 days after the second AZD1222 dose. Receptors were obtained from an adult who received the AZD1222 COVID-19 vaccine.

The V call is TRBV19, the J call TRBJ1-1, with unresolved D. Per the germline V gene, CDR1 is LNHDA and CDR2 is SQIVND (reference sequence). This CDR3 region has 13 residues. V lost 8 bases, J lost 6 bases, and 16 bases lay in between. The CDR3 coding sequence is TGTGCCAGTTCCGACGGCGGGTCAGCTGAAGCTTTCTTT. Translating gives CASSDGGSAEAFF.

Only a few counts were recorded for this clone. The genes are TRBV5-6 and TRBJ1-3, with a tentative D call TRBD1 (6 bases). Trimming cost V 0 bases and J 0 bases, with 16 bases left between them. Germline loops: CDR1 SGHDT, CDR2 YYEEEE. The CDR3 is made up of 18 amino acids. In DNA, the CDR3 is TGTGCCAGCAGCTTGGATCCCTCAGGGGTTAACTCTGGAAACACCATATATTTT. Translating it yields CASSLDPSGVNSGNTIYF.

J is TRBJ2-7 and V is TRBV5-5, with 7 bases identical to TRBD2. J was trimmed by 2 bases and V by 4 bases; bases with no gene match: 12. Germline lookup yields CDR1 SGHKS and CDR2 YYEKEE (reference sequence). The CDR3 is made up of 16 amino acids. CDR3 residues: CASSAYGQRGTYEQYF. CDR3 sequence (DNA): TGTGCCAGCAGCGCGTACGGGCAGCGGGGCACCTACGAGCAGTACTTC.

This sequence joins TRBV5-1 and TRBJ2-2; 9 bases are a match to TRBD1. V lost 1 base, J lost 7 bases, and 5 bases stayed unmatched. Germline CDR1 SGHRS, CDR2 YFSETQ. The CDR3 is made up of 15 amino acids. CDR3 sequence: CASSLSGTGIGELFF. Here the CDR3 DNA reads TGCGCCAGCAGCTTGTCCGGGACAGGGATCGGGGAGCTGTTTTTT.

This rearrangement joins TRBV3-1 (or the pseudogene TRBV3-2) to TRBJ1-2; 7 nucleotides line up with TRBD1. The CDR3 has 13 amino acids. Per the germline V gene, CDR1 is LGHDT and CDR2 is YNNKEL (reference sequence). The V and J ends lost 4 bases and 8 bases, in that order; junction bases with no gene match: 7. The CDR3 region has the DNA TGTGCCAGCAGCCGGACAGGAGGCGGCGGCTACACCTTC. Residues: CASSRTGGGGYTF.

CDR3 amino acids: CASSTGLSSGNTIYF. In nucleotides, the CDR3 is TGTGCCAGCAGCACAGGACTGAGCTCTGGAAACACCATATATTTT. The chain combines TRBV21-1 with TRBJ1-3. TRBV21-1 is a known pseudogene. CDR3 size: 15 residues.

J is TRBJ1-3 and V is TRBV7-2; 8 bases map to TRBD1. J lost 4 bases, V lost 2 bases, and 13 bases had no gene match. The CDR3 covers 18 residues. The germline V gene encodes CDR1 SGHTA and CDR2 FQGNSA. The CDR3 region is CASSLRGTGRTGGNTIYF. CDR3 nucleotides: TGTGCCAGCAGCTTAAGGGGGACAGGTCGCACCGGAGGAAACACCATATATTTT.

This chain connects TRBV11-1 to TRBJ2-3; D not certain. V lost 5 bases and J 1 base, leaving 10 bases between the germline ends. CDR1 SGHAT and CDR2 FQDESV come from the germline V gene (reference sequence). CDR3 length: 14 residues. The CDR3: CASSPRLGTDTQYF. For the CDR3, the DNA is TGTGCCAGCAGCCCCCGTCTTGGCACAGATACGCAGTATTTT. The variable domain in full, with the rest retrieved from reference TRBV11-1 and TRBJ2-3, is EAEVAQSPRYKITEKSQAVAFWCDPISGHATLYWYRQILGQGPELLVQFQDESVVDDSQLPKDRFSAERLKGVDSTLKIQPAELGDSAMYLCASSPRLGTDTQYFGPGTRLTVL.

The chain has TRBV21-1 and TRBJ1-4. TRBV21-1 is a pseudogene. This CDR3 has 15 residues. The CDR3 sequence is CASSKEDPTNEKLFF. Here the CDR3 DNA reads TGTGCCAGCAGCAAAGAGGACCCAACTAATGAAAAACTGTTTTTT.